Listed here are 7 T cell receptor beta chains from one sample, sequenced in a study of blood T cell repertoires in COVID-19. Using immunoSEQ multiplex PCR, the repertoire was profiled, and TCRdb retains in-frame clones only, with some absent. The sample lists 540,000 or so clones; 85% to 90% were seen once. Sequencing was performed on peripheral blood. The receptors here all came from a woman aged 50 to 65 with COVID-19, enrolled during active disease.

The chain recombines TRBV7-9 with TRBJ1-6; TRBD1 is a possible D gene (6 bases). This CDR3 spans 13 amino acids. Between the trimmed V and J ends, which lost 5 bases and 9 bases, there was a span of 11 bases. CDR1 SEHNR and CDR2 FQNEAQ come from the germline V gene (reference sequence). The CDR3 nucleotides are TGTGCCAGCAGCACCAGGGGACCTTCACCCCTCCACTTT. Residues: CASSTRGPSPLHF.

V and J are TRBV6-6 and TRBJ2-2; 10 bases line up with TRBD2. Germline V lookup: CDR1 MNHNY, CDR2 SVGAGI (reference sequence). The ends lost 8 bases at V and 5 bases at J; junction bases unmatched: 8. The CDR3 spans 15 residues. CDR3 sequence: CASGLAGGQTGELFF. The CDR3 DNA reads as TGTGCCAGCGGGTTAGCGGGGGGCCAAACCGGGGAGCTGTTTTTT.

This chain connects TRBV5-1 to TRBJ2-6; perhaps TRBD2 as D (6 bases). Trimming took off 4 bases at V and 2 bases at J, with 10 bases between the two ends. The CDR3 has 15 amino acids. Germline V lookup: CDR1 SGHRS, CDR2 YFSETQ. The CDR3 is CASSLSGAGANVLTF. CDR3 bases: TGCGCCAGCAGCCTGTCGGGGGCTGGGGCCAACGTCCTGACTTTC.

This chain links TRBV6-1 with TRBJ1-5; D not certain. V dropped 3 bases and J dropped 7 bases, with 13 bases sitting between them. CDR1 MNHNS and CDR2 SASEGT come from the germline V gene. This CDR3 comprises 14 residues. CDR3 in DNA: TGTGCCAGCAGTGACCTTTATCAGAGGCAGCCCCAGCATTTT. This sequence encodes CASSDLYQRQPQHF.

The chain links TRBV30 to TRBJ2-1; 9 nucleotides agree with TRBD1. The CDR3 has 16 residues. J gave up 6 bases and V 4 bases, and 13 bases lay outside the gene matches. CDR1 and CDR2 (germline): GTSNPN, SVGIG (reference sequence). The CDR3 DNA follows: TGTGCCTGGACCCGCCGGACAGGGGCGGTTGGCAATGAGCAGTTCTTC. Its translation: CAWTRRTGAVGNEQFF.

The rearrangement uses TRBV7-9 and TRBJ2-7; TRBD2 matches at 7 bases. Germline loops: CDR1 SEHNR, CDR2 FQNEAQ (reference sequence). The CDR3 is 15 amino acids. Unmatched junction bases numbered 7, after V lost 4 bases and J lost 1 base. This chain's CDR3 is CASSSTSVGSYEQYF. CDR3 in DNA: TGTGCCAGCAGCTCCACTAGCGTTGGGTCCTACGAGCAGTACTTC. Full variable domain (rest looked up from reference TRBV7-9 and TRBJ2-7): DTGVSQNPRHKITKRGQNVTFRCDPISEHNRLYWYRQTLGQGPEFLTYFQNEAQLEKSRLLSDRFSAERPKGSFSTLEIQRTEQGDSAMYLCASSSTSVGSYEQYFGPGTRLTVT.

The chain employs TRBV7-7 and TRBJ2-5; TRBD1 is a possible D gene (5 bases). Trimming cost V 4 bases and J 1 base, with 13 bases left between them. Germline V CDR1 and CDR2: SSHAT, FNYEAQ (reference sequence). CDR3 length equals 15 residues. The CDR3: CASSSEAGPQETQYF. CDR3 DNA sequence: TGTGCCAGCAGCTCCGAAGCAGGGCCCCAAGAGACCCAGTACTTC.